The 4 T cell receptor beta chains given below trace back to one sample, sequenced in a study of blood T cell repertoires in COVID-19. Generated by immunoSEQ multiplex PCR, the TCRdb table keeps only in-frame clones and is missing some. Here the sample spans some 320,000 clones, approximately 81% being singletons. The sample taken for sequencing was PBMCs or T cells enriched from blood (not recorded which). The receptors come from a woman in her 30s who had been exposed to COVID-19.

The chain's CDR3 is CAITPSQQTFNEQFF. CDR3 in DNA: TGTGCCATAACTCCGTCACAGCAAACCTTCAATGAGCAGTTCTTC. The rearrangement joins TRBV10-3 to TRBJ2-1; D is unclear. The CDR3 loop spans 15 amino acids. V lost 9 bases to trimming and J lost 6 bases, with 21 bases between them. CDR1 ENHRY and CDR2 SYGVKD come from the germline V gene.

The CDR3 coding sequence is TGCGCCAGCAGCTTGGAGGGCAGGGCAGGGACTGAAGCTTTCTTT. This sequence encodes CASSLEGRAGTEAFF. The V call is TRBV5-1, the J call TRBJ1-1; D may be TRBD1 (5 bases). The length of the CDR3 is 15 residues. Trimming removed 0 bases at V and 5 bases at J, with 14 bases between. CDR1 and CDR2 from the germline V gene are SGHRS and YFSETQ.

CDR3 loop: CASSYGGPNYEQYF. CDR3 sequence (DNA): TGTGCCAGCAGCTACGGGGGGCCTAACTACGAGCAGTACTTC. The chain couples TRBV7-9 to TRBJ2-7, with TRBD2 as a possible D gene (7 bases). V shed 4 bases and J shed 3 bases, with 13 bases lying between them. Looked up from germline, CDR1 is SEHNR and CDR2 is FQNEAQ (reference sequence). This CDR3 region has 14 residues.

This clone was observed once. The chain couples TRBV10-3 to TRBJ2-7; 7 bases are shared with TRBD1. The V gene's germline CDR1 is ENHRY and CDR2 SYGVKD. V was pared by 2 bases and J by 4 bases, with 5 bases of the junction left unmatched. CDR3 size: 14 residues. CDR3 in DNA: TGTGCCATCAGTGAGACAGGGGTAAGTTACGAGCAGTACTTC. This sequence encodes CAISETGVSYEQYF.